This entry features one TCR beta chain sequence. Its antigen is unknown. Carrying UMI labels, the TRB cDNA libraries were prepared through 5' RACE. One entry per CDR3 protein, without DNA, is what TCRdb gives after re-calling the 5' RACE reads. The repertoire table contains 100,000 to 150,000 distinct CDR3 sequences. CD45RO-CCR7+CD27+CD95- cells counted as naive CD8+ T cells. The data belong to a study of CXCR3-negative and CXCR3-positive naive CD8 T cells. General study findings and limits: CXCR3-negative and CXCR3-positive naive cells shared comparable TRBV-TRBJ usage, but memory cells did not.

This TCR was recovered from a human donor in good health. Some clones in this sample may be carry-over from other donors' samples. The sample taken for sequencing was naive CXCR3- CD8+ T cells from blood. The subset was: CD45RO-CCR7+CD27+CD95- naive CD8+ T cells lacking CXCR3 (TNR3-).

This CDR3 is CSVETASEQYF. The V and J genes are TRBV29-1 and TRBJ2-7. The CDR3 has 11 amino acids. The V gene's germline CDR1 is SQVTM and CDR2 ANQGSEA.